Listed below are T cell receptor beta chains from one sample, sequenced in a study of cytomegalovirus exposure and HLA in healthy donors. Sequencing was performed with immunoSEQ multiplex PCR; in TCRdb, only in-frame clones are kept and a portion is missing. This sample has approximately 120,000 clones; around 73% occur once, and the top ten carry about 4.9%. The sample was PBMCs. The source is a man aged 55-75 years in good health and CMV-seropositive. CDR3s include the opening cysteine and the closing phenylalanine or tryptophan. Each record gives: J gene, clone size, D gene, V gene, CDR3 protein, CDR3 DNA. D genes are given only for firm matches. Clone sizes are given selectively: once, few, many, or a class where the clone is expanded.

TRBJ1-3,few,TRBD1,TRBV5-1,CASSPGQSQDTIYF,TGCGCCAGCAGCCCGGGACAGTCTCAGGACACCATATATTTT
TRBJ2-3,NA,TRBD1,TRBV11-3,CASSPSTGGGTDTQYF,TGTGCCAGCAGCCCTTCGACAGGGGGGGGGACAGATACGCAGTATTTT
TRBJ1-6,NA,TRBD1,TRBV9,CASSVLWDRDNSPLHF,TGTGCCAGCAGCGTCCTGTGGGACAGGGATAATTCACCCCTCCACTTT
TRBJ2-5,NA,TRBD2,TRBV6-1,CASSDREGETQYF,TGTGCCAGCAGTGACAGGGAGGGAGAGACCCAGTACTTC
TRBJ2-7,NA,TRBD1,TRBV5-6,CASSKMVTTVTGDYEQYF,TGTGCCAGCAGCAAGATGGTAACTACGGTAACAGGGGATTATGAGCAGTACTTC
TRBJ1-2,NA,TRBD1,TRBV5-1,CASSAQGHVGYTF,TGCGCCAGCAGCGCACAGGGGCACGTCGGCTACACCTTC
TRBJ1-2,NA,NA,TRBV5-1,CASSLQEGGYTF,TGCGCCAGCAGCTTACAGGAGGGTGGCTACACCTTC
TRBJ1-2,NA,NA,TRBV7-3,CASSLSGDAYGYTF,TGTGCCAGCAGCTTAAGCGGGGATGCCTATGGCTACACCTTC
TRBJ1-1,NA,NA,TRBV15,CATSRGGGGRTEAFF,TGTGCCACCAGCAGAGGGGGAGGTGGAAGGACTGAAGCTTTCTTT
TRBJ2-7,NA,NA,TRBV5-1,CASSNVGAAYEQYF,TGCGCCAGCAGTAACGTGGGGGCGGCCTACGAGCAGTACTTC
TRBJ2-6,NA,TRBD1,TRBV19,CASSMDRGTGANVLTF,TGTGCCAGTAGTATGGACAGGGGGACTGGGGCCAACGTCCTGACTTTC
TRBJ1-1,NA,TRBD1,TRBV11-3,CASSPRDRGNTEAFF,TGTGCCAGCAGCCCCCGGGACAGGGGAAACACTGAAGCTTTCTTT
TRBJ2-2,NA,NA,TRBV19,CASSLRRDTGELFF,TGTGCCAGTAGTCTTCGTCGGGACACCGGGGAGCTGTTTTTT
TRBJ2-3,NA,TRBD1,TRBV10-1,CASSIDRGHTQYF,TGCGCCAGCAGTATAGACAGGGGACATACGCAGTATTTT
TRBJ2-3,few,TRBD2,TRBV5-1,CASSLEAGGSTDTQYF,TGCGCCAGCAGCTTAGAAGCGGGGGGGAGCACAGATACGCAGTATTTT
TRBJ2-7,NA,NA,TRBV19,CASRDRQGGHSEQYF,TGTGCCAGTAGGGACCGACAGGGAGGCCATAGCGAGCAGTACTTC
TRBJ1-2,NA,NA,TRBV7-9,CASTPGGGYTF,TGTGCCAGCACTCCCGGGGGTGGCTACACCTTC
TRBJ2-5,NA,TRBD1,TRBV19,CAISDRGKETQYF,TGTGCCATATCGGACAGGGGGAAAGAGACCCAGTACTTC
TRBJ2-2,few,NA,TRBV27,CASSLRENTGELFF,TGTGCCAGCAGTCTCCGAGAGAACACCGGGGAGCTGTTTTTT
TRBJ1-3,NA,NA,TRBV28,CASSLLSGNTIYF,TGTGCCAGCAGTTTACTCTCTGGAAACACCATATATTTT
TRBJ2-7,NA,NA,TRBV7-2,CASSASRGTLSYEQYF,TGTGCCAGCAGCGCATCAAGGGGGACCCTTTCTTACGAGCAGTACTTC
TRBJ1-6,NA,NA,TRBV5-6,CASNNVVDYNSPLHF,TGTGCCAGCAACAACGTGGTCGATTATAATTCACCCCTCCACTTT
TRBJ2-7,NA,TRBD2,TRBV7-9,CASSSPGGRTSGPYEQYF,TGTGCCAGCAGCTCTCCGGGAGGAAGGACTAGCGGCCCCTACGAGCAGTACTTC
TRBJ2-7,NA,NA,TRBV4-1,CASSQALAQYYEQYF,TGCGCCAGCAGCCAAGCTCTAGCGCAGTATTACGAGCAGTACTTC
TRBJ2-5,once,TRBD1,TRBV5-1,CASSLANRGTETQYF,TGCGCCAGCAGCTTGGCGAACAGGGGGACGGAGACCCAGTACTTC
TRBJ2-7,NA,NA,TRBV11-2,CASSLKVDLEEYF,TGTGCCAGCAGCTTAAAGGTGGACCTGGAGGAGTACTTC
TRBJ1-5,NA,TRBD1,TRBV25-1,CASSGTPGTGNQPQHF,TGTGCCAGCAGTGGTACCCCCGGGACAGGCAATCAGCCCCAGCATTTT
TRBJ2-1,NA,NA,TRBV5-1,CASSLGGTGGNEQFF,TGCGCCAGCAGCTTGGGTGGGACTGGGGGCAATGAGCAGTTCTTC
TRBJ1-5,NA,NA,TRBV6-4,CASSDGQVYSNQPQHF,TGTGCCAGCAGTGATGGGCAGGTTTATAGCAATCAGCCCCAGCATTTT
TRBJ2-2,once,NA,TRBV10-1,CASREGGTGELFF,TGCGCCAGCAGAGAGGGAGGCACCGGGGAGCTGTTTTTT
TRBJ2-7,NA,NA,TRBV11-2,CASSSRQIYEQYF,TGTGCCAGCAGCTCCAGACAGATCTACGAGCAGTACTTC
TRBJ1-1,few,TRBD1,TRBV19,CASSFQGAHPEAFF,TGTGCCAGTAGTTTCCAGGGGGCGCACCCTGAAGCTTTCTTT
TRBJ2-3,NA,NA,TRBV19,CASSISSWGRDTQYF,TGTGCCAGTAGTATCTCTAGCTGGGGTCGGGATACGCAGTATTTT
TRBJ2-3,NA,TRBD2,TRBV10-3,CAISESSSGGSFTQYF,TGTGCCATCAGTGAGTCGTCCAGCGGGGGTTCCTTTACGCAGTATTTT
TRBJ2-3,NA,NA,TRBV5-1,CASSLYRDTDTQYF,TGCGCCAGCAGCTTGTATCGCGACACAGATACGCAGTATTTT
TRBJ2-3,NA,NA,TRBV6-1,CASSEARSVNTQYF,TGTGCCAGCAGTGAAGCCAGGTCCGTCAATACGCAGTATTTT
TRBJ1-2,NA,NA,TRBV19,CASRGTGRPYGYTF,TGTGCCAGTAGAGGGACTGGACGGCCCTATGGCTACACCTTC
TRBJ2-2,NA,NA,TRBV5-6,CASSLAFFWGAVTGELFF,TGTGCCAGCAGCTTGGCCTTCTTCTGGGGCGCGGTCACCGGGGAGCTGTTTTTT
TRBJ1-2,NA,TRBD1,TRBV6-5,CASSLDRGYGYTF,TGTGCCAGCAGTCTAGACAGGGGCTATGGCTACACCTTC
TRBJ2-4,NA,TRBD1,TRBV2,CASSPGTGLIIQYF,TGTGCCAGCAGCCCCGGGACAGGGCTTATCATTCAGTACTTC
TRBJ2-7,once,TRBD2,TRBV4-1,CASRIGLAGNNEQYF,TGCGCCAGCAGGATAGGACTAGCGGGGAACAACGAGCAGTACTTC
TRBJ2-1,NA,NA,TRBV5-4,CASSLGQTPYNEQFF,TGTGCCAGCAGCTTGGGGCAGACACCGTACAATGAGCAGTTCTTC
TRBJ1-5,NA,NA,TRBV4-1,CASSQPKRGGNQPQHF,TGCGCCAGCAGCCAACCGAAACGCGGTGGCAATCAGCCCCAGCATTTT
TRBJ2-1,NA,TRBD2,TRBV5-1,CASSLEALTSGGGSEQFF,TGCGCCAGCAGCTTGGAGGCCCTCACTAGCGGGGGGGGCAGTGAGCAGTTCTTC
TRBJ2-7,few,NA,TRBV2,CASSGGVLGYEQYF,TGTGCCAGCAGTGGGGGGGTTTTAGGGTACGAGCAGTACTTC
TRBJ2-2,NA,NA,TRBV18,CASSPSHPGLASGELFF,TGTGCCAGCTCACCATCCCACCCGGGCCTAGCATCCGGGGAGCTGTTTTTT
TRBJ2-7,few,TRBD1,TRBV5-1,CASRTGQGNDHEQYF,TGCGCCAGCAGGACGGGACAGGGGAACGACCACGAGCAGTACTTC
TRBJ1-2,NA,NA,TRBV5-1,CASSLLPNYGYTF,TGCGCCAGCAGCTTACTACCGAACTATGGCTACACCTTC